This record covers a single T cell receptor beta chain. Its antigen is undetermined. The data belong to a study of T cell responses to AZD1222 COVID-19 vaccine. Sequencing used immunoSEQ multiplex PCR; TCRdb keeps in-frame clones, though not all of them. The sample contains 120,000 to 150,000 clones, around 91% of which appear only once. General study results and limits: Donor demographics were predominantly white British with a female majority; clonal diversity may be underestimated. Baseline testing showed seropositivity in only six or seven AZD1222 recipients. Researchers report vaccine-associated CD4 TCRs spanning spike, with dominance at 160-218 and 743-854.

The ends were cut back, 4 bases at V and 7 bases at J, with 16 bases in the middle. This CDR3 is built from 15 residues. Germline V lookup: CDR1 SGHNT, CDR2 YENEEA. The sequenced sample was peripheral blood, obtained on day 0 of AZD1222 vaccination. This receptor was taken from an adult in good health. J is TRBJ2-2 and V is TRBV11-3; D is unresolved. The chain's CDR3 is CASSSTAARNGELFF. The CDR3 nucleotides are TGTGCCAGCAGCTCGACGGCCGCCAGGAACGGGGAGCTGTTTTTT.